These 11 T cell receptor beta chains originate from one sample sequenced in a study of cytomegalovirus exposure and HLA in healthy donors. PCR involved 60 Vbeta and 13 Jbeta primers. Assay: immunoSEQ multiplex PCR; the TCRdb copy retains only in-frame clones and omits some. The repertoire has over 200,000 clones, 80% to 90% of them found once; the top ten carry roughly 1%. The source material was PBMCs. These receptors were collected from a young woman in good health and CMV-seronegative.

V and J are TRBV4-1 and TRBJ2-3; a possible D gene is TRBD2 (5 bases). With 2 bases removed from V and 3 bases from J, the gap between germline ends came to 9 bases. From germline, CDR1 is MGHRA and CDR2 YSYEKL. The CDR3 length is 14 residues. As DNA, the CDR3 is TGCGCCAGCAGCCAATACCTAGCAACAGATACGCAGTATTTT. Its protein product is CASSQYLATDTQYF.

CDR3 bases: TGTGCCAGCAGTTACTCGCCCCCCGGGGATGGCTACACCTTC. Translated, it gives CASSYSPPGDGYTF. V gene TRBV6-6 combines with J gene TRBJ1-2; D call uncertain. This CDR3 is 14 amino acids long. Germline V gives CDR1 MNHNY, CDR2 SVGAGI (reference sequence). The V and J ends lost 0 bases and 6 bases respectively, with 11 bases between them.

As for this clone: The DNA is omitted, as the CDR3 cannot be located on it reliably, and the CDR3 follows TCRdb's listing. The CDR3 sequence is CASSSSMAGSGTDTQYF. The chain links TRBV7-9 to TRBJ2-3; TRBD2 is the table's D call, not checked against the DNA. The CDR3 is made up of 17 amino acids, end residues included. Germline CDR1 is SEHNR and CDR2 is FQNEAQ (reference sequence).

The CDR3 sequence is CASSRGGGVNEQFF. The CDR3 DNA follows: TGTGCCAGCAGCAGGGGGGGCGGGGTAAATGAGCAGTTCTTC. V is TRBV7-9 and J is TRBJ2-1; TRBD2 is a possible D gene (7 bases). CDR1 is SEHNR and CDR2 is FQNEAQ in the germline V gene (reference sequence). V was cut by 5 bases and J by 7 bases, with 15 bases left in between. CDR3 length: 14 residues.

The gene calls are TRBV5-5 and TRBJ2-7; tentatively, D is TRBD2 (6 bases). The CDR3 runs 16 residues. Trimming took off 1 base at V and 5 bases at J, with 19 bases between the two ends. Germline CDR1 SGHKS, CDR2 YYEKEE (reference sequence). DNA of the CDR3: TGTGCCAGCAGCTTGTTGCCCCGTACGCGGGGCCACGAGCAGTACTTC. The encoded protein is CASSLLPRTRGHEQYF. The entire variable domain, with the rest obtained from reference TRBV5-5 and TRBJ2-7, is as follows: DAGVTQSPTHLIKTRGQQVTLRCSPISGHKSVSWYQQVLGQGPQFIFQYYEKEERGRGNFPDRFSARQFPNYSSELNVNALLLGDSALYLCASSLLPRTRGHEQYFGPGTRLTVT.

The J gene is TRBJ1-6, the V gene TRBV7-7, with D perhaps TRBD1 (5 bases). Germline CDR1 and CDR2: SSHAT and FNYEAQ (reference sequence). There are 13 residues in the CDR3. The V gene lost 5 bases and the J gene lost 7 bases, with 9 bases spanning the gap. CDR3 region: CASSLGGNSPLHF. The DNA for the CDR3 is TGTGCCAGCAGCCTGGGGGGGAATTCACCCCTCCACTTT.

This sequence joins TRBV7-9 and TRBJ2-5, with D possibly TRBD2 on 7 matching bases. V was cut by 2 bases and J by 1 base, with 14 bases left in between. The germline CDR1 and CDR2 sequences are SEHNR and FQNEAQ (reference sequence). CDR3 length: 16 residues. CDR3 region: CASSLRGGDTQETQYF. DNA of the CDR3: TGTGCCAGCAGCTTAAGAGGGGGGGACACCCAAGAGACCCAGTACTTC.

The J gene is TRBJ2-3, the V gene TRBV4-2, with no clear D. Germline V gene lookup returns CDR1 LGHNA and CDR2 YNFKEQ. V was shortened by 1 base and J by 4 bases, with 9 bases between the two germline ends. The CDR3 contains 14 residues. The CDR3 DNA sequence: TGTGCCAGCAGCCAAGGCCTAGGCGCAGATACGCAGTATTTT. This translates into CASSQGLGADTQYF.

V gene TRBV9 combines with J gene TRBJ1-1; weak D call: TRBD1 (5 bases). CDR3 length: 14 residues. Trimming removed 3 bases at V and 4 bases at J, with 13 bases between. Germline V gene lookup returns CDR1 SGDLS and CDR2 YYNGEE. The CDR3 sequence: CASSARVSTTEAFF. For the CDR3, the DNA is TGTGCCAGCAGCGCCAGGGTCAGTACCACTGAAGCTTTCTTT.

The genes are TRBV13 and TRBJ1-4, with no clear D. Trimming removed 2 bases from V and 4 bases from J, with 11 bases in between. The CDR3 totals 15 residues. Germline CDR1 reads PRHDT; CDR2 reads FYEKMQ (reference sequence). CDR3 loop: CASSLSMILNEKLFF. CDR3 nucleotide sequence: TGTGCCAGCAGCTTATCTATGATACTTAATGAAAAACTGTTTTTT.

The V call is TRBV2, the J call TRBJ2-1; 7 bases map to TRBD2. Unmatched junction bases numbered 13, after V lost 5 bases and J lost 3 bases. CDR1 and CDR2 from the germline V gene are SNHLY and FYNNEI. The CDR3 loop spans 17 amino acids. CDR3 in DNA: TGTGCCAGCAGTCTAGCGGTACCCGGTACGGGCTACAATGAGCAGTTCTTC. Residues: CASSLAVPGTGYNEQFF.